This TCR beta chain originates from a study of blood T cell repertoires in COVID-19. Individuals drawn from under 30 US areas were roughly 18 to 100 years old. This CDR3 has 15 amino acids. Germline V gene data show CDR1 as MNHEY and CDR2 as SMNVEV (reference sequence). V lost 7 bases, J lost 8 bases, and 21 bases lay in between. Sequencing was performed with immunoSEQ multiplex PCR; in TCRdb, only in-frame clones are kept and a portion is missing. Of fewer than 200,000 clones detected, more than 75% appear once; the ten largest clones hold about 18%. The chain is built from TRBV27 and TRBJ2-1, with D perhaps TRBD2 (5 bases). Sequences were obtained from PBMCs or T cells enriched from blood (not recorded which). The sequence derives from a woman in her fifties or sixties who had recovered from COVID-19. CDR3 DNA sequence: TGTGCCAGCACCCCTAAGGCGGGCCCCTCGGATGAGCAGTTCTTC. It specifies CASTPKAGPSDEQFF.